These 26 T cell receptor beta chains were all obtained from the same sample, sequenced in a study of T cell changes during pregnancy in multiple sclerosis. Profiled with immunoSEQ multiplex PCR; TCRdb holds only in-frame clones, not every one. The sample records about 85,000 clones, roughly nine tenths being singletons. This specimen was peripheral blood, taken in the first trimester of pregnancy. The receptors originated from a female donor with multiple sclerosis, enrolled in a pregnancy study.

V is TRBV5-6 and J is TRBJ1-1, with D hard to call. CDR1 and CDR2 from the germline V gene are SGHDT and YYEEEE. This CDR3 has 12 amino acids. V lost 3 bases and J 3 bases, leaving 6 bases between the germline ends. In nucleotides, the CDR3 is TGTGCCAGCAGCTCGTATGACACTGAAGCTTTCTTT. As protein: CASSSYDTEAFF.

The chain carries TRBV19 and TRBJ2-7; 7 positions agree with TRBD1. The junction had 7 bases not matched to a gene; V was cut back by 6 bases and J by 2 bases. The germline CDR1 and CDR2 sequences are LNHDA and SQIVND (reference sequence). This CDR3 has 14 residues. CDR3 in DNA: TGTGCCAGTAGGCCACAGGGGAGCACCTACGAGCAGTACTTC. The encoded protein is CASRPQGSTYEQYF.

The rearrangement uses TRBV19 and TRBJ1-5; no clear D. The germline gives CDR1 LNHDA, CDR2 SQIVND (reference sequence). CDR3 length: 17 amino acids. Deletions cut 2 bases from V and 5 bases from J, with 19 bases between. CDR3 sequence reads: CASSITPTPWRHQPQHF. CDR3 coding DNA: TGTGCCAGTAGTATAACCCCGACTCCTTGGCGCCATCAGCCCCAGCATTTT. The whole variable domain, remainder taken from reference TRBV19 and TRBJ1-5, is DGGITQSPKYLFRKEGQNVTLSCEQNLNHDAMYWYRQDPGQGLRLIYYSQIVNDFQKGDIAEGYSVSREKKESFPLTVTSAQKNPTAFYLCASSITPTPWRHQPQHFGDGTRLSIL.

This chain uses TRBV5-4 with TRBJ1-2; TRBD1 aligns across 7 bases. Per the germline V gene, CDR1 is SGHNT and CDR2 is YYREEE (reference sequence). The CDR3 runs 17 residues. V was clipped by 0 bases and J by 3 bases; unmatched bases: 11. The CDR3 bases are TGTGCCAGCAGCTTGGGGGGAAAGACAGGGTATGACTATGGCTACACCTTC. It is translated as CASSLGGKTGYDYGYTF.

Points on this clone: Germline is not matched at one junction end, which may reflect a read error. This chain joins TRBV6-1 and TRBJ2-5; a weak D match, TRBD2 (5 bases). Germline CDR1 MNHNS, CDR2 SASEGT. The CDR3 loop spans 12 amino acids. The CDR3: CASSEITSHRNF. CDR3 DNA sequence: TGTGCCAGCAGTGAAATAACTAGTCACCGAAACTTC.

The chain employs TRBV7-7 and TRBJ2-5; 15 bases match TRBD2. The CDR3 contains 16 residues. From germline, CDR1 is SSHAT and CDR2 FNYEAQ (reference sequence). V lost 3 bases, J lost 4 bases, and 3 bases stayed unmatched. CDR3 residues: CASSFGLAGGLETQYF. The CDR3 coding sequence is TGTGCCAGCAGCTTCGGACTAGCGGGGGGGTTAGAGACCCAGTACTTC.

V gene TRBV28 combines with J gene TRBJ1-4, with a tentative D call TRBD1 (5 bases). This CDR3 contains 14 residues. Per the germline V gene, CDR1 is MDHEN and CDR2 is SYDVKM. Trimming stripped 8 bases from V and 5 bases from J, with 15 bases between. The CDR3 DNA follows: TGTGCCAGCGGTATCGGGGGGATGAATGAAAAACTGTTTTTT. Amino acid sequence: CASGIGGMNEKLFF.

Here the CDR3 DNA reads TGTGCCAGCTCACCAGCCGGGTCCCCCTCCGGAGAGACCCAGTACTTC. Translating it yields CASSPAGSPSGETQYF. The chain recombines TRBV18 with TRBJ2-5; D call uncertain. Trimming removed 2 bases at V and 4 bases at J, with 17 bases between. The CDR3 spans 16 residues. Germline lookup yields CDR1 KGHSH and CDR2 LQKENI.

CDR3 DNA: TGTGCCAGCAGTCCGTCCGCTACCGCGAACTCCTACGAGCAGTACTTC. Its translation: CASSPSATANSYEQYF. This sequence joins TRBV28 and TRBJ2-7; no reliable D call. There are 16 residues in the CDR3. Germline CDR1 is MDHEN and CDR2 is SYDVKM. V was shortened by 5 bases and J by 0 bases, with 17 bases between the two germline ends. Complete variable domain (other parts from reference TRBV28 and TRBJ2-7): DVKVTQSSRYLVKRTGEKVFLECVQDMDHENMFWYRQDPGLGLRLIYFSYDVKMKEKGDIPEGYSVSREKKERFSLILESASTNQTSMYLCASSPSATANSYEQYFGPGTRLTVT.

The V call is TRBV6-4, the J call TRBJ2-3, with 11 bases aligning to TRBD1. The germline gives CDR1 MRHNA, CDR2 SNTAGT. V shed 2 bases, J shed 3 bases, and the junction held 7 bases outside the gene matches. The CDR3 totals 17 residues. Here the CDR3 DNA reads TGTGCCAGCAGTGACCTGCCCGGACAGGGGGCTACAGATACGCAGTATTTT. It specifies CASSDLPGQGATDTQYF.

The V call is TRBV18, the J call TRBJ2-7; 8 bases line up with TRBD2. The CDR3 length is 17 residues. V lost 3 bases to trimming and J lost 2 bases; unmatched junction nucleotides: 12. Germline assignment: CDR1 KGHSH and CDR2 LQKENI. CDR3 amino acids: CASSPLPSSTSAYEQYF. CDR3 nucleotide sequence: TGTGCCAGCTCACCCCTCCCCTCGTCGACTAGCGCCTACGAGCAGTACTTC. The full variable domain, its missing parts supplied by reference TRBV18 and TRBJ2-7, is NAGVMQNPRHLVRRRGQEARLRCSPMKGHSHVYWYRQLPEEGLKFMVYLQKENIIDESGMPKERFSAEFPKEGPSILRIQQVVRGDSAAYFCASSPLPSSTSAYEQYFGPGTRLTVT.

The CDR3 protein is CASSFAGSSYNEQFF. CDR3 sequence (DNA): TGTGCCAGCAGCTTCGCGGGGAGCTCCTACAATGAGCAGTTCTTC. The rearrangement links TRBV11-3 to TRBJ2-1; a weak D match, TRBD2 (6 bases). The germline V gene encodes CDR1 SGHNT and CDR2 YENEEA. The CDR3 has 15 amino acids. V was shortened by 3 bases and J by 0 bases, with 9 bases between the two germline ends.

This rearrangement joins TRBV4-1 to TRBJ2-1, with 9 bases identical to TRBD1. In germline, CDR1 is MGHRA, CDR2 YSYEKL. The junction had 7 bases not matched to a gene; V was cut back by 1 base and J by 6 bases. The CDR3 sequence is 16 residues long. CDR3 loop: CASSQAAGQGSNEQFF. The CDR3 nucleotides read TGCGCCAGCAGCCAAGCCGCTGGACAGGGGAGCAATGAGCAGTTCTTC.

The V and J genes are TRBV28 and TRBJ1-2, with 8 positions matching TRBD1. Germline CDR1 MDHEN, CDR2 SYDVKM. The CDR3 has 11 residues. The J segment lost 14 bases and the V segment lost 5 bases, leaving 7 bases of the junction unmatched. The CDR3 nucleotides read TGTGCCAGCAGTACCCGAAACAGGGGGACCTTC. It translates to CASSTRNRGTF.

The chain combines TRBV7-8 with TRBJ2-3; TRBD2 matches 8 bases. Looked up from germline, CDR1 is SGHVS and CDR2 is FQNEAQ. This CDR3 region has 14 residues. The J segment lost 5 bases and the V segment lost 2 bases, leaving 3 bases of the junction unmatched. The CDR3 here is CASSLFSGKDTQYF. The CDR3 nucleotides are TGTGCCAGCAGCTTATTTAGCGGGAAAGATACGCAGTATTTT. Full variable domain (remainder filled in from reference TRBV7-8 and TRBJ2-3): GAGVSQSPRYKVAKRGQDVALRCDPISGHVSLFWYQQALGQGPEFLTYFQNEAQLDKSGLPSDRFFAERPEGSVSTLKIQRTQQEDSAVYLCASSLFSGKDTQYFGPGTRLTVL.

The chain joins TRBV7-9 to TRBJ2-7; D possibly corresponds to TRBD1 (7 bases). The germline CDR1 and CDR2 sequences are SEHNR and FQNEAQ (reference sequence). The CDR3 runs 14 residues. Trimming pared 3 bases from V and 5 bases from J, leaving 14 bases between. CDR3 region: CASSFQSGGNEQYF. The CDR3 DNA sequence: TGTGCCAGCAGCTTTCAGTCAGGGGGGAACGAGCAGTACTTC. The full variable domain, with the rest looked up from reference TRBV7-9 and TRBJ2-7, is DTGVSQNPRHKITKRGQNVTFRCDPISEHNRLYWYRQTLGQGPEFLTYFQNEAQLEKSRLLSDRFSAERPKGSFSTLEIQRTEQGDSAMYLCASSFQSGGNEQYFGPGTRLTVT.

The genes are TRBV28 and TRBJ2-3, with D possibly matching TRBD2 (5 bases). This CDR3 contains 14 residues. Trimming took off 1 base at V and 3 bases at J, with 8 bases between the two ends. CDR1 is MDHEN and CDR2 is SYDVKM in the germline V gene. CDR3 DNA sequence: TGTGCCAGCAGTTTATTTCGGGGAACAGATACGCAGTATTTT. This gives the protein CASSLFRGTDTQYF. Combining the CDR3 with reference TRBV28 and TRBJ2-3 gives the whole variable domain DVKVTQSSRYLVKRTGEKVFLECVQDMDHENMFWYRQDPGLGLRLIYFSYDVKMKEKGDIPEGYSVSREKKERFSLILESASTNQTSMYLCASSLFRGTDTQYFGPGTRLTVL.

The chain employs TRBV7-8 and TRBJ2-2, with unresolved D. Germline V gene lookup returns CDR1 SGHVS and CDR2 FQNEAQ. V shed 1 base and J shed 0 bases, with 24 bases lying between them. The CDR3 covers 21 residues. The CDR3 DNA follows: TGTGCCAGCAGCTTAGTTCGAGCACAGCCAAGCCATAGACCGAACACCGGGGAGCTGTTTTTT. Translation gives CASSLVRAQPSHRPNTGELFF. Based on the CDR3 plus reference TRBV7-8 and TRBJ2-2, the full variable domain is GAGVSQSPRYKVAKRGQDVALRCDPISGHVSLFWYQQALGQGPEFLTYFQNEAQLDKSGLPSDRFFAERPEGSVSTLKIQRTQQEDSAVYLCASSLVRAQPSHRPNTGELFFGEGSRLTVL.

The CDR3 nucleotides are TGTGCTAGTGGTTTGGTACTTGGGGGCGGTGGCACAGATACGCAGTATTTT. Protein sequence: CASGLVLGGGGTDTQYF. The chain employs TRBV12-5 and TRBJ2-3, with D perhaps matching TRBD1 (6 bases). This CDR3 has 17 residues. V lost 0 bases and J lost 1, with 14 bases in between. The germline gives CDR1 LGHNT, CDR2 FRNRAP.

The V call is TRBV5-1, the J call TRBJ1-6, with 7 bases aligning to TRBD1. This CDR3 has 17 residues. Trimming at V came to 0 bases and at J to 5 bases, leaving 8 bases not matched to a gene. The germline gives CDR1 SGHRS, CDR2 YFSETQ. This CDR3 is CASSLGSGGSHNSPLHF. The CDR3 bases are TGCGCCAGCAGCTTGGGGTCAGGGGGTTCACATAATTCACCCCTCCACTTT.

The chain employs TRBV4-1 and TRBJ1-4, with 7 bases lining up with TRBD1. This CDR3 contains 15 residues. Germline V lookup: CDR1 MGHRA, CDR2 YSYEKL. The junction had 9 bases not matched to a gene; V was cut back by 3 bases and J by 8 bases. CDR3 residues: CASSQEDRDEEKLFF. The CDR3 nucleotides are TGCGCCAGCAGCCAGGAAGACAGGGATGAAGAAAAACTGTTTTTT.

This chain joins TRBV7-3 and TRBJ2-2; 7 bases agree with TRBD1. Germline CDR1 reads SGHTA; CDR2 reads FQGTGA. The CDR3 extends over 15 amino acids. The ends lost 1 base at V and 3 bases at J; junction bases unmatched: 2. This CDR3 reads CASSLSQGDTGELFF. DNA for the CDR3: TGTGCCAGCAGCTTAAGCCAGGGGGACACCGGGGAGCTGTTTTTT.

The V and J genes are TRBV14 and TRBJ1-2; 7 nucleotides agree with TRBD1. CDR1 is SGHDN and CDR2 is FVKESK in the germline V gene. The CDR3 length is 13 residues. V was pared by 2 bases and J by 7 bases, with 4 bases of the junction left unmatched. CDR3 coding DNA: TGTGCCAGCAGCCAATATGCAGGGGGTGGCTACACCTTC. This translates into CASSQYAGGGYTF.

The chain recombines TRBV7-9 with TRBJ1-5; D is unclear. The CDR3 runs 15 residues. Germline V gene lookup returns CDR1 SEHNR and CDR2 FQNEAQ (reference sequence). V lost 3 bases to trimming and J lost 3 bases, with 12 bases between them. The CDR3 sequence is CASSFGPGANQPQHF. The CDR3 DNA sequence: TGTGCCAGCAGCTTCGGCCCGGGAGCCAATCAGCCCCAGCATTTT.

This rearrangement joins TRBV5-5 to TRBJ2-7, with 8 bases fitting TRBD1. J lost 1 base, V lost 0 bases, and 3 bases had no gene match. The length of the CDR3 is 15 residues. Germline V gene lookup returns CDR1 SGHKS and CDR2 YYEKEE (reference sequence). In DNA form, the CDR3 reads TGTGCCAGCAGCTTGGTTGGACAGGGATCCTACGAGCAGTACTTC. As protein: CASSLVGQGSYEQYF.

The chain carries TRBV6-1 and TRBJ1-2, with no clear D. From germline, CDR1 is MNHNS and CDR2 SASEGT. V shed 0 bases and J shed 0 bases, with 5 bases lying between them. The CDR3 has 14 amino acids. This CDR3 reads CASSEATANYGYTF. The CDR3 DNA follows: TGTGCCAGCAGTGAAGCAACAGCTAACTATGGCTACACCTTC.